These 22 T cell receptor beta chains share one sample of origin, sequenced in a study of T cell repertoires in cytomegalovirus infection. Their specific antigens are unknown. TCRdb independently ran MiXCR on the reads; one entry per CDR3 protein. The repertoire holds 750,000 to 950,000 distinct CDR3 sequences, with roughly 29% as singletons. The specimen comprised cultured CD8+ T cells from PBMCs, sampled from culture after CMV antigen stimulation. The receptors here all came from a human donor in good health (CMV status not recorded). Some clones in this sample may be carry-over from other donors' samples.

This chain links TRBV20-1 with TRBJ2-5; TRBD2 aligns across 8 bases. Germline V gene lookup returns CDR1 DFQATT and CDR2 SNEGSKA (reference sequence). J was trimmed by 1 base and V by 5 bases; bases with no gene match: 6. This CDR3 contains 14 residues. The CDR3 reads CSAGISGAQETQYF. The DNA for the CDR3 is TGCAGTGCTGGAATTAGCGGGGCCCAAGAGACCCAGTACTTC.

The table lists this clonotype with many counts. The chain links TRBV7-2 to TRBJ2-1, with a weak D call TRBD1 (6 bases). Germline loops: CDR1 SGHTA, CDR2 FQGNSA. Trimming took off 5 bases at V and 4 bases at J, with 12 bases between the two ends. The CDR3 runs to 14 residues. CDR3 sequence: CASSRPDSYNEQFF. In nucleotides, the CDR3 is TGTGCCAGCAGCCGACCGGACAGTTACAATGAGCAGTTCTTC.

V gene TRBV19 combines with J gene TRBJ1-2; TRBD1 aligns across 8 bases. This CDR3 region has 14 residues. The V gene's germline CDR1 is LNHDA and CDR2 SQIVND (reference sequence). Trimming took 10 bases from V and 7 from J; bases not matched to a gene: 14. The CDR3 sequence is CATGPGQAPFGYTF. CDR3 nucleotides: TGTGCCACCGGACCGGGACAGGCCCCGTTTGGCTACACCTTC.

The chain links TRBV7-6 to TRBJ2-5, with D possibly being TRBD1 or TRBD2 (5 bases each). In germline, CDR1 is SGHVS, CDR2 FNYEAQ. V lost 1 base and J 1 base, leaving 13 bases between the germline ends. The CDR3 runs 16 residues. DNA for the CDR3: TGTGCCAGCAGCTTAGTTGGGGACGACTTCCAAGAGACCCAGTACTTC. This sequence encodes CASSLVGDDFQETQYF.

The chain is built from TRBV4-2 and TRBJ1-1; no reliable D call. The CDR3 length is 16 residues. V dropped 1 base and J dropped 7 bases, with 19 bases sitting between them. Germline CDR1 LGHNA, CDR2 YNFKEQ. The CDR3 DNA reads TGTGCCAGCAGCCAAGGAGACACCCCGGGGTGGGATGAAGCTTTCTTT. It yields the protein CASSQGDTPGWDEAFF.

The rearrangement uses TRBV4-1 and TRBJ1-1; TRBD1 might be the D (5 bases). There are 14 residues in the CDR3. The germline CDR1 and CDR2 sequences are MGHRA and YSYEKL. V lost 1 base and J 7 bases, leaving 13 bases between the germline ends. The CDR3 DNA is TGCGCCAGCAGCCAAGTAGGGGTTTCAGGTGAAGCTTTCTTT. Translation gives CASSQVGVSGEAFF.

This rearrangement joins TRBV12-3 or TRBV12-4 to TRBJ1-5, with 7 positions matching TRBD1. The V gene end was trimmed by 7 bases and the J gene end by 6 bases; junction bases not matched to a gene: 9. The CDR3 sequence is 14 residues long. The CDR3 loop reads CASTWDSIAQPQHF. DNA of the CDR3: TGTGCCAGCACCTGGGACAGTATAGCTCAGCCCCAGCATTTT.

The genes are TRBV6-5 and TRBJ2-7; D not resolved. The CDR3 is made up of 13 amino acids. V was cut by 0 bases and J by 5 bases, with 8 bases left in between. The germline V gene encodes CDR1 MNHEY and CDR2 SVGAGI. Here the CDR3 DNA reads TGTGCCAGCAGTTACTCCGCCGCGGACGAGCAGTACTTC. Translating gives CASSYSAADEQYF.

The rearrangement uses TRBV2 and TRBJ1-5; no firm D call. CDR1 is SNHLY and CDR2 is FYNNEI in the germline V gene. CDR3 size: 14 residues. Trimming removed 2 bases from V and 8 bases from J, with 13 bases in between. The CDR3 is CASSEYRGTEPQHF. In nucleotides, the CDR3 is TGTGCCAGCAGTGAATACCGGGGTACGGAGCCCCAGCATTTT.

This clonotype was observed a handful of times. The CDR3 here is CASSLAGSPDTQYF. The CDR3 DNA reads as TGTGCCAGCAGCTTAGCGGGCAGCCCAGATACGCAGTATTTT. The rearrangement joins TRBV7-6 to TRBJ2-3, with unresolved D. The CDR3 totals 14 residues. Trimming took off 0 bases at V and 4 bases at J, with 8 bases between the two ends. The germline V gene encodes CDR1 SGHVS and CDR2 FNYEAQ.

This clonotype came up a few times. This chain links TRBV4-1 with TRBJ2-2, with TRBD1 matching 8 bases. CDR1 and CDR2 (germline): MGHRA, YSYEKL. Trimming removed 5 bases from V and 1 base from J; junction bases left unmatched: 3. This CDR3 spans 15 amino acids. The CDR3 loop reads CASSEGTGNTGELFF. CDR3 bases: TGCGCCAGCAGCGAGGGGACAGGGAACACCGGGGAGCTGTTTTTT.

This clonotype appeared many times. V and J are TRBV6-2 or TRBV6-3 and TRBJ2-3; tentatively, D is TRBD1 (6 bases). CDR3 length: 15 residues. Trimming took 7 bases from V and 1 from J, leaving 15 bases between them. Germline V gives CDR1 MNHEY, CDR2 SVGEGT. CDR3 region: CASNLGDKRTDTQYF. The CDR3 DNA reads TGTGCCAGCAACCTCGGGGACAAACGCACAGATACGCAGTATTTT.

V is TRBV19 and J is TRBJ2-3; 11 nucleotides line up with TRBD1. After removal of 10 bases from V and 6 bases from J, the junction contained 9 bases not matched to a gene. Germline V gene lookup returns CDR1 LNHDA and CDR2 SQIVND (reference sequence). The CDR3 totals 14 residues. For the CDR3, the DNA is TGTGCCACCCACGGGACAGGGGGTTACGATACGCAGTATTTT. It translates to CATHGTGGYDTQYF. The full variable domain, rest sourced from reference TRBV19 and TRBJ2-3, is DGGITQSPKYLFRKEGQNVTLSCEQNLNHDAMYWYRQDPGQGLRLIYYSQIVNDFQKGDIAEGYSVSREKKESFPLTVTSAQKNPTAFYLCATHGTGGYDTQYFGPGTRLTVL.

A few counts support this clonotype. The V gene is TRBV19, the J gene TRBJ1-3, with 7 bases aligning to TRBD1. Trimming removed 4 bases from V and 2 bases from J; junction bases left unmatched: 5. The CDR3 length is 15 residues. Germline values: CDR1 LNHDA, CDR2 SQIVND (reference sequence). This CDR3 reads CASSRGGAAGNTIYF. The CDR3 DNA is TGTGCCAGTAGTAGAGGGGGCGCGGCTGGAAACACCATATATTTT.

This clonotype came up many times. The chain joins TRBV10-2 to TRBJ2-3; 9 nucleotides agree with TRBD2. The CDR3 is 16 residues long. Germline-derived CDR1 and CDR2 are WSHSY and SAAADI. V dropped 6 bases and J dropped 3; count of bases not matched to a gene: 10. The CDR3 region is CASSWVAGGRTDTQYF. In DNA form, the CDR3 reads TGCGCCAGCAGCTGGGTGGCGGGGGGGAGGACAGATACGCAGTATTTT.

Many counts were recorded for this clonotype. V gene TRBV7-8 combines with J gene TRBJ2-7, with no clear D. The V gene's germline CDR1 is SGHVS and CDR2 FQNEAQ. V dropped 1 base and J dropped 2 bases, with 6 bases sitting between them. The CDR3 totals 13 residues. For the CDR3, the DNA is TGTGCCAGCAGCTTAGGGATACCCTACGAGCAGTACTTC. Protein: CASSLGIPYEQYF.

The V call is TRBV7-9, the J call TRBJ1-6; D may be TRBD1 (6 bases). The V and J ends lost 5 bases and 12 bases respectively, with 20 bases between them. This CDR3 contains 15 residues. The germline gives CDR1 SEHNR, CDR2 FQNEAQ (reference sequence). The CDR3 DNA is TGTGCCAGCAGCGTTCCCGCAGGGGTTCGGGTACCCCTCCACTTT. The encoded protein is CASSVPAGVRVPLHF.

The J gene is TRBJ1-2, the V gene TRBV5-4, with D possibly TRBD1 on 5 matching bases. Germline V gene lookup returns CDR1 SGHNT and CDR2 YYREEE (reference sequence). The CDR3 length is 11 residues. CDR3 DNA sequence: TGTGCAGCCTGGGGGTCCTATGGCTACACCTTC. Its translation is CAAWGSYGYTF.

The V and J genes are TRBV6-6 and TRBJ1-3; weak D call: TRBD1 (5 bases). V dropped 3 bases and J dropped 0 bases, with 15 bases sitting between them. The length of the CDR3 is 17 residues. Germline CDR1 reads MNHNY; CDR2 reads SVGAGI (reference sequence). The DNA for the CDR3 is TGTGCCAGCAGTTATGGGGCAGAGAAGAGCTCTGGAAACACCATATATTTT. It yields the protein CASSYGAEKSSGNTIYF.

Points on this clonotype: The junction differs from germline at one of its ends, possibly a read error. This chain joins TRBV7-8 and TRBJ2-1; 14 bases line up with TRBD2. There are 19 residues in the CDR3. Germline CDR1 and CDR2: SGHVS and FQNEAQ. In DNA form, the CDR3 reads TGTACCAGCAGCTTAGGGAGGACTAGCGGGGGGACGACCTACAATGAGCAGTTCTTC. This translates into CTSSLGRTSGGTTYNEQFF.

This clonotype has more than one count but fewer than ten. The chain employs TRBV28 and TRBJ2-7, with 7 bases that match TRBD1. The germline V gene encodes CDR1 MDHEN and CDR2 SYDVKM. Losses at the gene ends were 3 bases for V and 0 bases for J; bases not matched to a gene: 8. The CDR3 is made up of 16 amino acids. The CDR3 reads CASSLNDRALSYEQYV. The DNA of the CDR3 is TGTGCCAGCAGTTTGAATGACAGGGCCCTCTCCTACGAGCAGTACGTC.

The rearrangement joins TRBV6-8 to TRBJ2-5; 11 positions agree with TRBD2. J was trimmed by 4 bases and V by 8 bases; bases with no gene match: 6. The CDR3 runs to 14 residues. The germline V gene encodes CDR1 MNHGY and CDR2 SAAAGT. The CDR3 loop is CASSRLAGIETQYF. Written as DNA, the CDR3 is TGTGCCAGCTCCCGACTAGCGGGAATAGAGACCCAGTACTTC.